The entry below gives a single T cell receptor (beta chain) sequence along with its context. One Seattle source followed patients from active infection through their disease course. The sample belongs to a study of blood T cell repertoires in COVID-19. Whole-study context: Both acute and convalescent COVID-19 samples were obtained from the United States, Italy and Spain. T cells, B-cell-depleted T cells, or PBMCs supplied cDNA or gDNA.

The CDR3 covers 17 residues. Germline trimming cut 4 bases from V and 3 bases from J; bases unmatched to any gene: 15. The germline V gene encodes CDR1 SGHNT and CDR2 YENEEA. In the original workflow: Amplification of reference gene primers provided the estimated nucleated cell counts. Sequenced by immunoSEQ multiplex PCR; TCRdb stores in-frame clones only, minus some. V and J calls and clone size are copied from that table; D and trimming were computed from the DNA. The profile shows some 170,000 clones, more than 80% of them singletons. The clonotype comes from a woman aged 55-69 years with COVID-19, enrolled during active disease. The V call is TRBV11-3, the J call TRBJ2-7; TRBD1 aligns across 7 bases. Sequencing used peripheral blood. Here the CDR3 reads CASSSNRLGTALYEQYF. The CDR3 DNA reads TGTGCCAGCAGCTCCAACCGTCTCGGGACAGCCCTCTACGAGCAGTACTTC.